This TCR beta chain appears in the sequencing data of a study of blood T cell repertoires in COVID-19. Here immunoSEQ multiplex PCR was the method, and the copy in TCRdb shows in-frame clones only, minus some. The table records around 450,000 clones, around 90% of them present only once. The CDR3 contains 20 residues. Trimming cost V 5 bases and J 0 bases, with 26 bases left between them. Germline CDR1 reads PRHDT; CDR2 reads FYEKMQ (reference sequence). Participant reports of clinical history set cohort assignment. The TCR comes from a woman under 30 who had recovered from COVID-19. The sequenced sample consisted of PBMCs or T cells enriched from blood (not recorded which). This chain uses TRBV13 with TRBJ1-5; perhaps TRBD1 as D (5 bases). Here the CDR3 reads CASSTFRQSYTGYSNQPQHF. In DNA, the CDR3 is TGTGCCAGCAGCACTTTTCGACAGTCATACACCGGCTATAGCAATCAGCCCCAGCATTTT. The full variable domain, in which reference TRBV13 and TRBJ1-5 provide the parts outside the CDR3, is AAGVIQSPRHLIKEKRETATLKCYPIPRHDTVYWYQQGPGQDPQFLISFYEKMQSDKGSIPDRFSAQQFSDYHSELNMSSLELGDSALYFCASSTFRQSYTGYSNQPQHFGDGTRLSIL.